Listed below are T cell receptor beta chains from one sample, sequenced in a study of T cell responses to AZD1222 COVID-19 vaccine. The protocol was immunoSEQ multiplex PCR, while the TCRdb copy is restricted to in-frame clones and leaves out a portion. In the table there are about 120,000 clones, roughly 92% of which are singletons. The sample in question was peripheral blood, obtained on day 0 of AZD1222 vaccination. The receptors stem from an adult in good health. CDR3s include the opening cysteine and the closing phenylalanine or tryptophan. The D gene is left open where the match is weak. Clone size, where shown, is once, few, many, or a class for clones that have expanded.

J gene	clone size	V gene	D gene	CDR3 protein	CDR3 DNA
TRBJ1-5	.	TRBV4-1	.	CASSQEGGRGQPQHF	TGCGCCAGCAGCCAAGAGGGAGGGAGGGGTCAGCCCCAGCATTTT
TRBJ1-4	.	TRBV15	TRBD1	CATTPGQSNEKLFF	TGTGCCACCACCCCGGGACAGTCTAATGAAAAACTGTTTTTT
TRBJ2-3	few	TRBV7-2	.	CASSASRTTQYF	TGTGCCAGCAGCGCCTCTAGAACTACGCAGTATTTT
TRBJ2-7	.	TRBV5-5	TRBD1	CASSLSPWTGVEQYF	TGTGCCAGCAGCTTGTCTCCATGGACAGGGGTCGAGCAGTACTTC
TRBJ2-2	.	TRBV6-1	.	CASSESQDTGELFF	TGTGCCAGCAGTGAGTCACAGGACACCGGGGAGCTGTTTTTT
TRBJ2-1	.	TRBV19	.	CASSIEGASYNEQFF	TGTGCCAGTAGTATAGAGGGGGCCTCCTACAATGAGCAGTTCTTC
TRBJ2-7	.	TRBV6-5	TRBD1	CASSYTGASSYEQYF	TGTGCCAGCAGTTACACAGGGGCTAGCTCCTACGAGCAGTACTTC
TRBJ2-5	.	TRBV7-7	.	CASSLGVGQETQYF	TGTGCCAGCAGCTTAGGGGTTGGTCAAGAGACCCAGTACTTC
TRBJ2-2	.	TRBV7-3	.	CASSLTGIRTTGELFF	TGTGCCAGCAGCTTAACCGGGATAAGGACCACCGGGGAGCTGTTTTTT
TRBJ1-5	.	TRBV12-3/TRBV12-4	.	CASGQFNNQPQHF	TGTGCCTCCGGTCAGTTTAACAATCAGCCCCAGCATTTT
TRBJ2-7	.	TRBV4-1	TRBD1	CASSQVEYGTGNYEQYF	TGCGCCAGCAGCCAAGTCGAATACGGGACAGGGAACTACGAGCAGTACTTC
TRBJ1-3	.	TRBV5-6	.	CASSHPRISSSFSGNTIYF	TGTGCCAGCAGCCACCCTAGAATTTCCAGTTCCTTTTCTGGAAACACCATATATTTT
TRBJ1-6	.	TRBV19	.	CASSTGGSGSPLHF	TGTGCCAGTAGTACCGGAGGAAGTGGGTCACCCCTCCACTTT
TRBJ1-3	.	TRBV6-5	.	CASSPDPSSGNTIYF	TGTGCCAGCAGTCCCGATCCGAGCTCTGGAAACACCATATATTTT
TRBJ1-2	.	TRBV20-1	.	CSASTIWGYTF	TGCAGTGCTAGCACCATCTGGGGCTACACCTTC
TRBJ1-2	.	TRBV27	.	CASSLGVNYGYTF	TGTGCCAGCAGTTTAGGGGTGAACTATGGCTACACCTTC
TRBJ1-1	.	TRBV27	.	CASSSGQHTEAFF	TGTGCCAGCTCTTCCGGACAGCACACTGAAGCTTTCTTT
TRBJ1-3	.	TRBV5-5	.	CASSFQAGTGNTIYF	TGTGCCAGCAGCTTTCAGGCAGGGACCGGAAACACCATATATTTT
TRBJ2-2	.	TRBV24-1	.	CATATAEASYTGELFF	TGTGCCACTGCCACAGCCGAGGCCAGTTACACCGGGGAGCTGTTTTTT
TRBJ2-7	.	TRBV3-1/TRBV3-2	.	CASSHRMGLGRYEQYF	TGTGCCAGCAGCCACCGGATGGGGCTGGGGAGGTACGAGCAGTACTTC
TRBJ2-2	once	TRBV28	TRBD2	CASIRLAGGELFF	TGTGCCAGCATCCGGCTAGCGGGTGGGGAGCTGTTTTTT
TRBJ1-2	.	TRBV12-3/TRBV12-4	TRBD1	CASSPGTVYGYTF	TGTGCCAGCAGTCCCGGGACAGTCTATGGCTACACCTTC
TRBJ1-1	.	TRBV9	.	CASSVEGNTEAFF	TGTGCCAGCAGCGTTGAGGGGAACACTGAAGCTTTCTTT
TRBJ2-7	.	TRBV4-2	TRBD2	CASSQLAGGPYEQYF	TGTGCCAGCAGCCAACTAGCGGGGGGGCCTTACGAGCAGTACTTC
TRBJ1-1	.	TRBV27	.	CASSLCGWDAGAEAFF	TGTGCCAGCAGTCTTTGCGGTTGGGATGCTGGCGCGGAAGCTTTCTTT
TRBJ2-7	.	TRBV30	TRBD2	CAWSVGGGATYEQYF	TGTGCCTGGAGTGTGGGCGGGGGGGCAACCTACGAGCAGTACTTC
TRBJ2-2	.	TRBV28	.	CASRAGNTGELFF	TGTGCCAGCAGGGCAGGGAACACCGGGGAGCTGTTTTTT
TRBJ2-7	.	TRBV19	TRBD1	CASSTRDRLYEQYF	TGTGCCAGTAGTACCCGGGACAGACTCTACGAGCAGTACTTC
TRBJ2-3	.	TRBV24-1	.	CATSVASAGDTQYF	TGTGCCACCAGTGTTGCCTCAGCGGGAGATACGCAGTATTTT
TRBJ1-3	.	TRBV6-5	.	CASSVGGDTIYF	TGTGCCAGCAGCGTAGGGGGTGACACCATATATTTT
TRBJ2-6	.	TRBV28	.	CASSWGMLSSGANVLTF	TGTGCCAGCAGTTGGGGCATGTTAAGCTCTGGGGCCAACGTCCTGACTTTC
TRBJ2-2	.	TRBV27	.	CASSFLLTNTGELFF	TGTGCCAGCAGTTTTCTCCTCACGAACACCGGGGAGCTGTTTTTT
TRBJ2-7	.	TRBV3-1/TRBV3-2	TRBD2	CASSQDSGGISYEQYF	TGTGCCAGCAGCCAAGATTCGGGGGGGATCTCCTACGAGCAGTACTTC
TRBJ2-7	.	TRBV27	.	CASSLKSGSSYEQYF	TGTGCCAGCAGTTTAAAGAGCGGTTCCTCCTACGAGCAGTACTTC
TRBJ2-3	.	TRBV4-1	TRBD2	CASSQGVGGASDTQYF	TGCGCCAGCAGCCAAGGGGTCGGGGGGGCCTCGGATACGCAGTATTTT
TRBJ1-2	.	TRBV30	.	CAWSGGSGYTF	TGTGCCTGGAGTGGAGGGAGTGGCTACACCTTC
TRBJ1-6	.	TRBV30	.	CAWNLGQGGNSPLHF	TGTGCCTGGAACCTGGGTCAGGGAGGGAATTCACCCCTCCACTTT
TRBJ2-7	.	TRBV7-9	.	CASSFGHSYEQYF	TGTGCCAGCAGCTTCGGGCACTCCTACGAGCAGTACTTC
TRBJ2-5	.	TRBV6-1	.	CASSEGSGSGSKETQYF	TGTGCCAGCAGTGAAGGTTCCGGGTCAGGTAGTAAGGAGACCCAGTACTTC